This T cell receptor (beta chain) was captured in a study of T cell repertoires in cytomegalovirus infection (dated by TCRdb to 2018 to 2020). About the investigation overall: The HLA type of each donor mattered for the analysis, because public TCR beta signatures pointed to carriage of CMV infection along with the matching HLA type.

Overall study results and their limits: In the ex vivo response, HLA-C-restricted CMV-specific TCR beta clonotypes were dominant, and in two of eight donors the single most frequent clonotype came from this HLA-C-restricted group. In both this cohort and an independent roughly 350-donor cohort, the cumulative frequency of public TCR beta family members distinguished carriers of CMV infection plus the relevant HLA type.

A remark on this clonotype: Its specific antigen is unknown. This CDR3 is missing its conserved last phenylalanine or tryptophan, likely due to a read error.

The sequencer listed for this sample is Illumina HiSeq 1500. TCRdb reran the public reads through fastp at Q25 and MiXCR, keeping productive beta chains. Merged by CDR3 protein, the rows form single entries marked with the most common genes and DNA. The sample table holds some 700,000 distinct CDR3 sequences, of which 35% to 45% were seen once. Of the sample, roughly 2.8% falls within the top ten clones. From a lookup of the germline V gene, CDR1 and CDR2 are SGHTA and FQGNSA. The CDR3 sequence runs 14 residues, both termini included. This entry keeps only the CDR3 DNA: 42 bases, framed from base 1. Trimming takes 1 base from V and 6 bases from J, and the germline ends sit 10 bases apart.

The rearrangement combines TRBV7-2 with TRBJ2-1; the D gene is perhaps TRBD2, from 6 matching bases. The source is a human donor in good health (CMV status not recorded). Some clones in this sample may be carry-over from other donors' samples. The sequencing input was PBMCs. CDR3 protein: CASSLEGRSNEQFC. The bases are TGTGCCAGCAGCTTAGAAGGGAGGTCCAATGAGCAGTTCTGC.